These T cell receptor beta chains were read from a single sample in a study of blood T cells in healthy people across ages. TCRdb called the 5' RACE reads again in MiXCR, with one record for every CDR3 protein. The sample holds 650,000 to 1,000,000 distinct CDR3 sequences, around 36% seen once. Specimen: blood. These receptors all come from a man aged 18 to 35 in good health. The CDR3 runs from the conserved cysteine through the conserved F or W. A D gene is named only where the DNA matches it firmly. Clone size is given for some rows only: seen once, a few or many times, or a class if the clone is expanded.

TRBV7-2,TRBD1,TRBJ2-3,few,CASSLDRGDTQYF,TGTGCCAGCAGCTTAGACAGGGGAGATACGCAGTATTTT
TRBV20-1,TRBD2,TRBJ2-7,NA,CSATRGESYEQYF,TGCAGTGCTACCCGGGGGGAGTCCTACGAGCAGTACTTC
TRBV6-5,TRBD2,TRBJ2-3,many,CASSPGTIRTDTQYF,TGTGCCAGCAGCCCTGGGACTATCAGAACAGATACGCAGTATTTT
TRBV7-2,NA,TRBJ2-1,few,CASSLGTPSYNEQFF,TGTGCCAGCAGCCTGGGGACACCCTCCTACAATGAGCAGTTCTTC
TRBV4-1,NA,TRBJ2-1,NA,CASSQASPLDEQFF,TGCGCCAGCAGCCAAGCCTCCCCTCTGGATGAGCAGTTCTTC
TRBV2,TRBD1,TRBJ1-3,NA,CASSGRNRGPGNTIYF,TGTGCCAGCAGTGGAAGGAACAGGGGGCCCGGAAACACCATATATTTT
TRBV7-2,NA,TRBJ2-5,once,CASSLDSFQETQYF,TGTGCCAGCAGCTTAGACAGCTTCCAAGAGACCCAGTACTTC
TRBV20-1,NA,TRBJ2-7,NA,CSARDGSSYNEQYF,TGCAGTGCTAGAGACGGAAGCTCCTACAATGAGCAGTACTTC
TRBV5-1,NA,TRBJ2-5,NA,CAGRRFRGASMETQYF,TGCGCCGGCAGACGATTTCGGGGCGCGTCTATGGAGACCCAGTACTTC
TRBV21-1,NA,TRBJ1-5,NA,CASSKVPGRRTQPQHF,TGTGCCAGCAGCAAAGTCCCAGGAAGGCGGACTCAGCCCCAGCATTTT
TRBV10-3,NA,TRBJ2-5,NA,CAISENLRALETQYF,TGTGCCATCAGTGAGAATCTCAGGGCTTTAGAGACCCAGTACTTC
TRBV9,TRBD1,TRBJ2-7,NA,CASSDGTGGTYEQYF,TGTGCCAGCAGCGATGGGACAGGGGGTACCTACGAGCAGTACTTC
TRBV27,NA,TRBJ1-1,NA,CASSQNRHTEAFF,TGTGCCAGCAGTCAGAACCGGCACACTGAAGCTTTCTTT
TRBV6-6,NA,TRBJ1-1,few,CASSSQPGGGDTEAFF,TGTGCCAGCAGTTCCCAACCCGGCGGTGGGGACACTGAAGCTTTCTTT
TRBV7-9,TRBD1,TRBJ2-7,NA,CASSPIHRGSYEQYF,TGTGCCAGCAGCCCGATTCACAGGGGGTCCTACGAGCAGTACTTC
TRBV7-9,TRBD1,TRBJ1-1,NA,CASSIQGTSEAFF,TGTGCCAGCAGCATACAGGGGACCTCTGAAGCTTTCTTT
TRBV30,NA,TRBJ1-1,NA,CASTSQRFPPNQAFF,TGTGCCTCTACTTCCCAGCGTTTCCCACCAAACCAAGCTTTCTTT
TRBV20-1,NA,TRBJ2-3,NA,CSARQRHRADTQYF,TGCAGTGCTAGACAACGACATAGGGCAGATACGCAGTATTTT
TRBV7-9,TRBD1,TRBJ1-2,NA,CASSRGQGNYGYTF,TGTGCCAGCAGCCGGGGACAGGGTAACTATGGCTACACCTTC
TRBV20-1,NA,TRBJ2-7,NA,CSAERRTGPSGEQYF,TGCAGTGCGGAGAGACGGACTGGCCCGTCCGGCGAGCAGTACTTC
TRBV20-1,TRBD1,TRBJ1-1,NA,CSADRGSTEAFF,TGCAGTGCTGACAGGGGGTCCACTGAAGCTTTCTTT
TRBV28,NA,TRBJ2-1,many,CASSLYDEYDEQFF,TGTGCCAGCAGCCTCTATGATGAGTATGATGAGCAGTTCTTC
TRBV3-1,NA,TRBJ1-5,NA,CASSQDFRQPQHF,TGTGCCAGCAGCCAAGATTTTCGTCAGCCCCAGCATTTT
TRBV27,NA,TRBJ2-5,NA,CASKRDSQETQYF,TGTGCCAGCAAGAGGGACTCCCAAGAGACCCAGTACTTC
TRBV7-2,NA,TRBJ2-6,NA,CASSHPSPGANVLTF,TGTGCCAGCAGCCATCCCTCCCCTGGGGCCAACGTCCTGACTTTC
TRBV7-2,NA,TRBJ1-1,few,CASSLGGQNTEAFF,TGTGCCAGCAGCTTAGGGGGTCAGAACACTGAAGCTTTCTTT
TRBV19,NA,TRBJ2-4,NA,CATHSGTERDNEQYF,TGTGCCACTCACAGCGGGACTGAAAGGGACAATGAGCAGTACTTC
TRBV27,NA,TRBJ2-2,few,CASSYRDGELFF,TGTGCCAGCAGTTACAGGGACGGGGAGCTGTTTTTT
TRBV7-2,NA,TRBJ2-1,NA,CASSSRQYSYNEQFF,TGTGCCAGCAGCTCGAGACAGTATTCCTACAATGAGCAGTTCTTC
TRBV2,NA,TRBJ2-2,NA,CASSHTSKKTGLINTGELFF,TGTGCCAGCAGCCACACCTCTAAGAAAACGGGACTCATAAACACCGGGGAGCTGTTTTTT
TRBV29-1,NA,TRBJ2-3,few,CSAPLGQDTDTQYF,TGCAGCGCCCCGCTCGGGCAGGACACAGATACGCAGTATTTT
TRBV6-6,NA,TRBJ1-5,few,CASRLRGNQPQHF,TGTGCCAGCAGACTACGGGGCAATCAGCCCCAGCATTTT
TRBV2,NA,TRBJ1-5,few,CASSEEVNQPQHF,TGTGCCAGCAGTGAAGAAGTCAATCAGCCCCAGCATTTT
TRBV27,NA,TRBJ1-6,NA,CASSLTGRGSSLHF,TGTGCCAGCAGTTTGACAGGTCGTGGGTCTTCCCTCCACTTT
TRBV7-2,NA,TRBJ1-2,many,CASSRGGDYGYTF,TGTGCCAGCAGTCGAGGGGGGGACTATGGCTACACCTTC
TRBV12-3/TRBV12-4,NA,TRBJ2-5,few,CASRVIGSETQYF,TGTGCCAGCAGGGTTATTGGGTCGGAGACCCAGTACTTC
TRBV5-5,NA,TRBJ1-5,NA,CASSADRLRYSNQPQHF,TGTGCCAGCAGCGCGGACAGACTTCGTTATAGCAATCAGCCCCAGCATTTT
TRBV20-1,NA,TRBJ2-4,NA,CSARGEAKNIQYF,TGCAGTGCTAGAGGGGAAGCCAAAAACATTCAGTACTTC